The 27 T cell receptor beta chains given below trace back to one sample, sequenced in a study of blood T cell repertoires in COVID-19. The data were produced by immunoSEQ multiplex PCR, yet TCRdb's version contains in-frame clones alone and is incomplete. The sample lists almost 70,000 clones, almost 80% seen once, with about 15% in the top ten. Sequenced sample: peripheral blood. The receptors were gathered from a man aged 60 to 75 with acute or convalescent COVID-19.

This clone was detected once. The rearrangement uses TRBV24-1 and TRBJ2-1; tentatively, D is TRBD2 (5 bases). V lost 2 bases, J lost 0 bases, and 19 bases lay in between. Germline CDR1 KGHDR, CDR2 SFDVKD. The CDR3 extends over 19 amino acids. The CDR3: CATSDSILEAKSSYNEQFF. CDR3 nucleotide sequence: TGTGCCACCAGTGATTCGATTCTGGAGGCTAAGAGCTCCTACAATGAGCAGTTCTTC.

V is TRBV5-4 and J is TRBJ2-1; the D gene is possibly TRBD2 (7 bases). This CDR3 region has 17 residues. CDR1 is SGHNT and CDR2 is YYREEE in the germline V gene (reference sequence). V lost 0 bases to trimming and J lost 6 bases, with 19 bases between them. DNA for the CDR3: TGTGCCAGCAGCTTGGGACTAGGGAGGCGGGGGCCCAATGAGCAGTTCTTC. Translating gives CASSLGLGRRGPNEQFF.

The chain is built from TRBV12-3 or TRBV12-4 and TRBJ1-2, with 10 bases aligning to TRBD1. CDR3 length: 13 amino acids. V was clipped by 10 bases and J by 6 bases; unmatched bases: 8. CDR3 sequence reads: CATTKGTGDGYTF. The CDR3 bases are TGTGCCACTACGAAGGGGACAGGGGATGGCTACACCTTC.

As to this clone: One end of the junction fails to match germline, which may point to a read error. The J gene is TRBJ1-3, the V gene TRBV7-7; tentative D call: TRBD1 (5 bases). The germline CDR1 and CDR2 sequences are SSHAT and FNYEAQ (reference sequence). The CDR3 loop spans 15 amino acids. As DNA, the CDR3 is TGTGCTAGCAGCTTAGGAAGGGGCTCTGGAAACACCATATATTTT. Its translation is CASSLGRGSGNTIYF. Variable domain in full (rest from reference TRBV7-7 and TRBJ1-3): GAGVSQSPRYKVTKRGQDVTLRCDPISSHATLYWYQQALGQGPEFLTYFNYEAQPDKSGLPSDRFSAERPEGSISTLTIQRTEQRDSAMYRCASSLGRGSGNTIYFGEGSWLTVV.

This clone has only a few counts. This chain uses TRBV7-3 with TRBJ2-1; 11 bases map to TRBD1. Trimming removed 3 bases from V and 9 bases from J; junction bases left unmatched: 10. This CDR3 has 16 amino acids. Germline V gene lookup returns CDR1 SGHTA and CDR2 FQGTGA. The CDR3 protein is CASSLSGTGGDGEQFF. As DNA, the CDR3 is TGTGCCAGCAGCTTGTCCGGGACAGGGGGAGATGGTGAGCAGTTCTTC.

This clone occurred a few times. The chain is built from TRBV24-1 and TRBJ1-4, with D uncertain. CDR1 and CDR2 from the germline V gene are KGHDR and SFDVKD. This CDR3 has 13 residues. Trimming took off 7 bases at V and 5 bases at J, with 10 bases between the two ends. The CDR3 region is CATRRSGNEKLFF. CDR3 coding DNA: TGTGCCACCAGGAGGAGCGGGAATGAAAAACTGTTTTTT.

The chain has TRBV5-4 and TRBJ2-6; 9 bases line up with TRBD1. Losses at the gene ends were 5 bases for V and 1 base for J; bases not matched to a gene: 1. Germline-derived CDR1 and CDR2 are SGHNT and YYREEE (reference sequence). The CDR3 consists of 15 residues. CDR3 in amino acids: CASRDRGSGANVLTF. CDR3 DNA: TGTGCCAGCAGGGACAGGGGTTCTGGGGCCAACGTCCTGACTTTC.

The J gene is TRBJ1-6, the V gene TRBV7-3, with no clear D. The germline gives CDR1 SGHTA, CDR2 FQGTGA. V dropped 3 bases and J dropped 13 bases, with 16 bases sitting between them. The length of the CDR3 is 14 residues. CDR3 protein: CASSFRGGESPLHF. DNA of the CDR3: TGTGCCAGCAGCTTCCGGGGTGGAGAATCCCCCCTCCACTTT.

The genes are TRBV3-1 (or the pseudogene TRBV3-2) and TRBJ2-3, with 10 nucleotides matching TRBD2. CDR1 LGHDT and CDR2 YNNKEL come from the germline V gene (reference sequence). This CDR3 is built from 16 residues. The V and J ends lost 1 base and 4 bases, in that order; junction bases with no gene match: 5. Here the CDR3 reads CASSQAPSGGPDTQYF. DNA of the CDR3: TGTGCCAGCAGCCAAGCCCCTAGCGGGGGTCCAGATACGCAGTATTTT.

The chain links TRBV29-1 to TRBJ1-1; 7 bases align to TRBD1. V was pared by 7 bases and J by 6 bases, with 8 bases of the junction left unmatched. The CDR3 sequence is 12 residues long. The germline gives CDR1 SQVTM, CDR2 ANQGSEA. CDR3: CSARGQKSEAFF. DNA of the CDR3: TGCAGCGCCAGGGGACAGAAATCTGAAGCTTTCTTT.

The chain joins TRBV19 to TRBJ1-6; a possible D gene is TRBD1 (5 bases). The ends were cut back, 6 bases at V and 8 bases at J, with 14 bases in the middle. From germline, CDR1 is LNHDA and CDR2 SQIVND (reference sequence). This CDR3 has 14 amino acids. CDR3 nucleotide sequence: TGTGCCAGTAGAATTGGCGGGGGTTATTCACCCCTCCACTTT. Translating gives CASRIGGGYSPLHF.

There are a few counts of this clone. The CDR3 spells CASSILPGQGNSPLHF. The CDR3 DNA sequence: TGTGCCAGCAGTATTCTACCGGGACAGGGTAATTCACCCCTCCACTTT. The V and J genes are TRBV7-3 and TRBJ1-6; TRBD1 matches 9 bases. The V gene's germline CDR1 is SGHTA and CDR2 FQGTGA. Germline trimming cut 6 bases from V and 6 bases from J; bases unmatched to any gene: 9. The CDR3 consists of 16 residues.

The CDR3 DNA reads TGTGCCAGCGCAGAGACCGGGACTATCTCCGAGCAGTACTTC. Amino acid sequence: CASAETGTISEQYF. The chain carries TRBV18 and TRBJ2-7, with 7 bases matching TRBD2. Germline-derived CDR1 and CDR2 are KGHSH and LQKENI. The CDR3 has 14 amino acids. J gave up 6 bases and V 8 bases, and 13 bases lay outside the gene matches.

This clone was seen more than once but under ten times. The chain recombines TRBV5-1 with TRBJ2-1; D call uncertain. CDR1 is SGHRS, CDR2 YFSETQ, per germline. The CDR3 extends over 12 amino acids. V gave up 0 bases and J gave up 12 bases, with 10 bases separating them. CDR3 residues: CASSLARGVQFF. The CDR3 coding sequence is TGCGCCAGCAGCTTGGCCCGAGGTGTGCAGTTCTTC.

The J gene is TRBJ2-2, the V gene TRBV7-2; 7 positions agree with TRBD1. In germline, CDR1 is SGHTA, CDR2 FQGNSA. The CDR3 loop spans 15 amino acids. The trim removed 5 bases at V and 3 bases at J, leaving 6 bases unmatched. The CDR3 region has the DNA TGTGCCAGCAGCCCCGGGACAGCTTACACCGGGGAGCTGTTTTTT. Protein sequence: CASSPGTAYTGELFF.

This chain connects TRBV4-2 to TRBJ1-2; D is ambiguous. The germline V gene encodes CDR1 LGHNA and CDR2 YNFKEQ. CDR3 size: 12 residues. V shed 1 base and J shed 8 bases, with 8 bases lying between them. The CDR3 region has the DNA TGTGCCAGCAGCCAAGGGGAGGAAGGCTACACCTTC. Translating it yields CASSQGEEGYTF.

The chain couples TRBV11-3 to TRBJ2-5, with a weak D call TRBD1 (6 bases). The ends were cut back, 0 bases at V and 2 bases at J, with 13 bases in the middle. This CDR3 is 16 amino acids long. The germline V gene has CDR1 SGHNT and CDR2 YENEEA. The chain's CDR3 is CASSLDPRGEQETQYF. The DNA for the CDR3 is TGTGCCAGCAGCTTAGATCCCAGGGGCGAACAAGAGACCCAGTACTTC.

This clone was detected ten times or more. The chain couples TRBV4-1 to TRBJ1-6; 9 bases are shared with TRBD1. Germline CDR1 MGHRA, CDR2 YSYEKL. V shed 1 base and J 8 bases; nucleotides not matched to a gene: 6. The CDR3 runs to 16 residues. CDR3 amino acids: CASSQARQGVYSPLHF. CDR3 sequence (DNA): TGCGCCAGCAGCCAAGCTCGACAGGGGGTTTATTCACCCCTCCACTTT.

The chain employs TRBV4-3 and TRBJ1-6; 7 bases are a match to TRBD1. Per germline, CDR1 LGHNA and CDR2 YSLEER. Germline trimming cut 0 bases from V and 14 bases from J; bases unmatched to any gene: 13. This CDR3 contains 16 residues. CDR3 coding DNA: TGCGCCAGCAGCCAAGAGGGTGGGACGACAGGGAGCACCCTCCACTTT. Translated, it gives CASSQEGGTTGSTLHF.

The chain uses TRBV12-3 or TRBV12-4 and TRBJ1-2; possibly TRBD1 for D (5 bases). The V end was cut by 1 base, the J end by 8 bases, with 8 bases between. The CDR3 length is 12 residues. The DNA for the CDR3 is TGTGCCAGCAGTTTAGGGGGCGACGGCTACACCTTC. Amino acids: CASSLGGDGYTF.

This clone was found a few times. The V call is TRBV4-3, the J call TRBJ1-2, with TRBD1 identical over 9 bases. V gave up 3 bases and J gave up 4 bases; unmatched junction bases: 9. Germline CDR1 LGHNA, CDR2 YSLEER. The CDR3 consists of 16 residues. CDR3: CASSQDAWTGVYGYTF. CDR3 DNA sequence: TGCGCCAGCAGCCAGGACGCCTGGACAGGGGTCTATGGCTACACCTTC.

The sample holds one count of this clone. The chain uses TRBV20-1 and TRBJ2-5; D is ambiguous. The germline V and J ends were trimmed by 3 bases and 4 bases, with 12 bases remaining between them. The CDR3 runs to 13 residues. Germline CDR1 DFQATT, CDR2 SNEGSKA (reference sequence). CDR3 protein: CSASGGTVETQYF. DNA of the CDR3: TGCAGTGCTAGTGGCGGAACCGTAGAGACCCAGTACTTC.

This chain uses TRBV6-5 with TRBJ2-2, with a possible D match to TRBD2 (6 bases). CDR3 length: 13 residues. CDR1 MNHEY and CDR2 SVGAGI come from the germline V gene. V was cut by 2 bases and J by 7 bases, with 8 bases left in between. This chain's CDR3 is CASSYVGGGELFF. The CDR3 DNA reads TGTGCCAGCAGTTACGTCGGGGGCGGGGAGCTGTTTTTT.

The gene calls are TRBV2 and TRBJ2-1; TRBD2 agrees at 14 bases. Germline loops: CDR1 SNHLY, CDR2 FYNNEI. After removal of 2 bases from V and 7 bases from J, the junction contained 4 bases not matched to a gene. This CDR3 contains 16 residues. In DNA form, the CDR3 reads TGTGCCAGCAGTGAACCCGGACTAGCGGGGGGAAATGAGCAGTTCTTC. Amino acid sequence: CASSEPGLAGGNEQFF.

The CDR3 coding sequence is TGTGCCAGCCGGACACTGAACACTGAAGCTTTCTTT. Its protein is CASRTLNTEAFF. V usage is TRBV28 and J usage is TRBJ1-1, with a possible D match to TRBD1 (5 bases). The germline gives CDR1 MDHEN, CDR2 SYDVKM. This CDR3 spans 12 amino acids. V lost 8 bases and J lost 0, with 7 bases in between. Complete variable domain (other parts from reference TRBV28 and TRBJ1-1): DVKVTQSSRYLVKRTGEKVFLECVQDMDHENMFWYRQDPGLGLRLIYFSYDVKMKEKGDIPEGYSVSREKKERFSLILESASTNQTSMYLCASRTLNTEAFFGQGTRLTVV.

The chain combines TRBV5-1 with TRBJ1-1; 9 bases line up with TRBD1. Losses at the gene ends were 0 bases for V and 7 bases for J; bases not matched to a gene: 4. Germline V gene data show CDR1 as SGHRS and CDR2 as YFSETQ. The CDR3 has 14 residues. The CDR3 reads CASSLARDRDEAFF. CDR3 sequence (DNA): TGCGCCAGCAGCTTGGCCCGGGACAGGGATGAAGCTTTCTTT.

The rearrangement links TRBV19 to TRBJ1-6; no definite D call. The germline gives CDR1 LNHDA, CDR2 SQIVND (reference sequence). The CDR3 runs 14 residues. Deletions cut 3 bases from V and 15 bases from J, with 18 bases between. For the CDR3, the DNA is TGTGCCAGTAGTATGACACCTCGGGGTCAGAGCCTCCACTTT. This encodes CASSMTPRGQSLHF.